Each of the 32 T cell receptor beta chains below was sequenced from the same sample in a study of blood T cell repertoires in COVID-19 (TCRdb year 2020). The method behind the library was the immunoSEQ multiplex PCR assay. TCRdb took this table from immuneACCESS and kept in-frame rearrangements with V and J called. Such tables lack part of the clones; where checked against another copy, unresolved V genes explain under half of the gap, and the rest is unexplained. Within this sample are fewer than 70,000 clones, with around 82% of them counted one time only. Roughly 9.2% of the sample is taken by the ten largest. The sequenced material came from peripheral blood. Receptor source: a man between 50 and 59 years old with active COVID-19.

The chain recombines TRBV7-9 with TRBJ1-1, with D possibly TRBD1 on 5 matching bases. The CDR3 has 14 amino acids. CDR1 is SEHNR, CDR2 FQNEAQ, per germline (reference sequence). Trimming removed 3 bases at V and 5 bases at J, with 13 bases between. For the CDR3, the DNA is TGTGCCAGCAGCTTTGATAGTGGGGGGACTGAAGCTTTCTTT. Protein sequence: CASSFDSGGTEAFF.

V and J are TRBV14 and TRBJ2-6; D is perhaps TRBD2 (6 bases). Trimming cost V 2 bases and J 2 bases, with 7 bases left between them. Germline CDR1 SGHDN, CDR2 FVKESK. CDR3 length: 15 residues. The CDR3 DNA follows: TGTGCCAGCAGCCAATGGGGGGCTGGGGCCAACGTCCTGACTTTC. Encoded protein: CASSQWGAGANVLTF.

This chain connects TRBV5-1 to TRBJ2-3; 9 bases align to TRBD2. CDR3 length: 18 amino acids. Germline CDR1 SGHRS, CDR2 YFSETQ. V was clipped by 9 bases and J by 1 base; unmatched bases: 18. Here the CDR3 reads CATSFSGSVGVRTDTQYF. The CDR3 DNA reads TGCGCCACCTCGTTTAGCGGGAGTGTGGGGGTGCGCACAGATACGCAGTATTTT.

This sequence joins TRBV5-1 and TRBJ2-2, with 8 bases identical to TRBD1. The CDR3 is 14 amino acids. Per germline, CDR1 SGHRS and CDR2 YFSETQ. V trimming: 0 bases; J trimming: 8 bases; junction bases outside the gene matches: 3. The CDR3 sequence is CASSLGQGAGELFF. The CDR3, as DNA: TGCGCCAGCAGCTTGGGCCAGGGGGCTGGGGAGCTGTTTTTT.

The chain combines TRBV28 with TRBJ2-1; a weak D match, TRBD1 (6 bases). V was trimmed by 10 bases and J by 5 bases, leaving 18 bases between them. Germline CDR1 reads MDHEN; CDR2 reads SYDVKM. The CDR3 is 14 amino acids. The CDR3 sequence: CATYAGQRNNEQFF. In DNA, the CDR3 is TGTGCCACCTACGCAGGACAGCGAAACAATGAGCAGTTCTTC. The whole variable domain, remainder taken from reference TRBV28 and TRBJ2-1, is DVKVTQSSRYLVKRTGEKVFLECVQDMDHENMFWYRQDPGLGLRLIYFSYDVKMKEKGDIPEGYSVSREKKERFSLILESASTNQTSMYLCATYAGQRNNEQFFGPGTRLTVL.

The genes are TRBV19 and TRBJ2-1; 7 bases are a match to TRBD2. This CDR3 region has 17 residues. V shed 5 bases, J shed 2 bases, and the junction held 12 bases outside the gene matches. Germline V CDR1 and CDR2: LNHDA, SQIVND (reference sequence). The CDR3 loop is CASSPFAGEVAYNEQFF. The CDR3 DNA follows: TGTGCCAGTAGTCCCTTTGCGGGAGAAGTTGCCTACAATGAGCAGTTCTTC. The full variable domain, completed using reference TRBV19 and TRBJ2-1, is DGGITQSPKYLFRKEGQNVTLSCEQNLNHDAMYWYRQDPGQGLRLIYYSQIVNDFQKGDIAEGYSVSREKKESFPLTVTSAQKNPTAFYLCASSPFAGEVAYNEQFFGPGTRLTVL.

The chain recombines TRBV5-6 with TRBJ2-7; TRBD1 matches at 10 bases. The germline V gene has CDR1 SGHDT and CDR2 YYEEEE. This CDR3 comprises 16 residues. V shed 3 bases, J shed 4 bases, and the junction held 10 bases outside the gene matches. As DNA, the CDR3 is TGTGCCAGCAGCTCCTTAGTCCCGGGACAGGGGTACGAGCAGTACTTC. Amino acid sequence: CASSSLVPGQGYEQYF.

The V gene is TRBV19, the J gene TRBJ1-1, with D possibly TRBD1 on 6 matching bases. V shed 6 bases and J shed 0 bases, with 17 bases lying between them. Germline values: CDR1 LNHDA, CDR2 SQIVND (reference sequence). The length of the CDR3 is 16 residues. The CDR3 nucleotides are TGTGCCAGTAGCCGAGACAGGACCCAAATGAACACTGAAGCTTTCTTT. This translates into CASSRDRTQMNTEAFF. Filled out from reference TRBV19 and TRBJ1-1, the complete variable domain reads DGGITQSPKYLFRKEGQNVTLSCEQNLNHDAMYWYRQDPGQGLRLIYYSQIVNDFQKGDIAEGYSVSREKKESFPLTVTSAQKNPTAFYLCASSRDRTQMNTEAFFGQGTRLTVV.

This clone was observed once. J is TRBJ1-1 and V is TRBV7-6; D is unclear. Germline assignment: CDR1 SGHVS and CDR2 FNYEAQ. This CDR3 comprises 14 residues. Trimming cost V 1 base and J 2 bases, with 8 bases left between them. CDR3 bases: TGTGCCAGCAGCTTAGGGGGAGTAAACACTGAAGCTTTCTTT. Translated: CASSLGGVNTEAFF.

The chain couples TRBV3-1 (or the pseudogene TRBV3-2) to TRBJ2-1, with TRBD2 matching over 15 bases. The germline CDR1 and CDR2 sequences are LGHDT and YNNKEL (reference sequence). Unmatched junction bases numbered 3, after V lost 4 bases and J lost 8 bases. CDR3 size: 15 residues. As DNA, the CDR3 is TGTGCCAGCAGCCCAGGACTAGCGGGAGGGGATGAGCAGTTCTTC. This codes for CASSPGLAGGDEQFF.

This rearrangement joins TRBV11-3 to TRBJ2-3, with TRBD1 matching over 11 bases. Trimming removed 6 bases from V and 5 bases from J; junction bases left unmatched: 10. Germline V gene data show CDR1 as SGHNT and CDR2 as YENEEA. The CDR3 sequence is 16 residues long. The CDR3 reads CASSTGQGGRVDTQYF. In DNA, the CDR3 is TGTGCCAGCAGTACGGGACAGGGGGGAAGGGTAGATACGCAGTATTTT.

This clone was found a few times. The chain has TRBV11-2 and TRBJ1-1; 7 bases fit TRBD1. Germline V gene data show CDR1 as SGHAT and CDR2 as FQNNGV. There are 14 residues in the CDR3. Trimming removed 4 bases from V and 7 bases from J; junction bases left unmatched: 9. CDR3 loop: CASSSIRGQIEAFF. The CDR3, as DNA: TGTGCCAGCAGCTCCATTAGGGGGCAGATTGAAGCTTTCTTT.

This chain uses TRBV2 with TRBJ1-3; D perhaps matches TRBD1 (6 bases). This CDR3 is built from 16 residues. Trimming left V 5 bases short and J 0 bases short, with 14 bases between. Germline V lookup: CDR1 SNHLY, CDR2 FYNNEI. Here the CDR3 reads CASSSTGTVSGNTIYF. Written as DNA, the CDR3 is TGTGCCAGCAGTAGCACAGGGACCGTCTCTGGAAACACCATATATTTT.

The chain combines TRBV2 with TRBJ1-1; 9 nucleotides agree with TRBD1. CDR1 is SNHLY, CDR2 FYNNEI, per germline. Trimming at V came to 4 bases and at J to 4 bases, leaving 4 bases not matched to a gene. The CDR3 spans 14 residues. The CDR3 DNA is TGTGCCAGCAGTGGAGGGACAGGGCGCACTGAAGCTTTCTTT. Its translation: CASSGGTGRTEAFF.

This clone occurred a few times. The CDR3 sequence is CASSFSDSRNYGYTF. CDR3 DNA: TGTGCCAGCAGCTTTTCGGACTCCAGAAACTATGGCTACACCTTC. The chain combines TRBV5-6 with TRBJ1-2, with D uncertain. Trimming removed 2 bases from V and 2 bases from J, with 13 bases in between. Germline values: CDR1 SGHDT, CDR2 YYEEEE. This CDR3 contains 15 residues. Using reference TRBV5-6 and TRBJ1-2 for the parts outside the CDR3, the full variable domain is DAGVTQSPTHLIKTRGQQVTLRCSPKSGHDTVSWYQQALGQGPQFIFQYYEEEERQRGNFPDRFSGHQFPNYSSELNVNALLLGDSALYLCASSFSDSRNYGYTFGSGTRLTVV.

The chain is built from TRBV6-6 and TRBJ2-3; 7 positions match TRBD2. Looked up from germline, CDR1 is MNHNY and CDR2 is SVGAGI (reference sequence). This CDR3 is 15 amino acids long. J gave up 2 bases and V 6 bases, and 8 bases lay outside the gene matches. DNA of the CDR3: TGTGCCAGCAGGCCCTTGGCGGGGGTCACAGATACGCAGTATTTT. Translation: CASRPLAGVTDTQYF.

This clone has a single count. V gene TRBV25-1 combines with J gene TRBJ1-1; D perhaps matches TRBD1 (5 bases). The CDR3 runs to 14 residues. Germline V lookup: CDR1 MGHDK, CDR2 SYGVNS. Trimming took off 4 bases at V and 7 bases at J, with 16 bases between the two ends. CDR3 region: CASSAGYGVGEAFF. DNA of the CDR3: TGTGCCAGCAGTGCAGGGTACGGAGTAGGTGAAGCTTTCTTT.

The chain recombines TRBV10-3 with TRBJ2-1; 9 bases map to TRBD2. The CDR3 sequence is 14 residues long. Germline lookup yields CDR1 ENHRY and CDR2 SYGVKD. With V trimmed by 7 bases and J by 1 base, 2 bases remained unmatched. CDR3 protein: CAITAGGSYNEQFF. The CDR3 DNA is TGTGCCATCACGGCGGGAGGGTCCTACAATGAGCAGTTCTTC.

The chain combines TRBV6-6 with TRBJ2-1; tentatively, D is TRBD2 (6 bases). Germline CDR1 is MNHNY and CDR2 is SVGAGI (reference sequence). Trimming left V 3 bases short and J 8 bases short, with 14 bases between. CDR3 length equals 14 residues. The CDR3 DNA sequence: TGTGCCAGCAGTTATGGGGGGATTGTCCATGAGCAGTTCTTC. Translating gives CASSYGGIVHEQFF.

V usage is TRBV4-1 and J usage is TRBJ1-4; unclear D gene. Germline assignment: CDR1 MGHRA and CDR2 YSYEKL. The CDR3 length is 15 residues. The ends were cut back, 2 bases at V and 5 bases at J, with 12 bases in the middle. Here the CDR3 reads CASSQPTLPNEKLFF. The CDR3 coding sequence is TGCGCCAGCAGCCAACCGACATTACCGAATGAAAAACTGTTTTTT.

The rearrangement links TRBV30 to TRBJ1-2; possibly TRBD1 for D (6 bases). CDR1 and CDR2 from the germline V gene are GTSNPN and SVGIG (reference sequence). With 4 bases removed from V and 4 bases from J, the gap between germline ends came to 16 bases. This CDR3 spans 14 amino acids. CDR3 amino acids: CAWTREDRRYGYTF. The CDR3 DNA is TGTGCCTGGACCCGGGAGGACAGACGCTATGGCTACACCTTC.

This clone came up a few times. The gene calls are TRBV19 and TRBJ1-5; 7 bases match TRBD1. V dropped 6 bases and J dropped 0; count of bases not matched to a gene: 2. Germline lookup yields CDR1 LNHDA and CDR2 SQIVND (reference sequence). This CDR3 has 14 amino acids. The CDR3 sequence is CASRGQYSNQPQHF. CDR3 sequence (DNA): TGTGCCAGTAGGGGACAGTATAGCAATCAGCCCCAGCATTTT. Supplemented by reference TRBV19 and TRBJ1-5, the full variable domain reads DGGITQSPKYLFRKEGQNVTLSCEQNLNHDAMYWYRQDPGQGLRLIYYSQIVNDFQKGDIAEGYSVSREKKESFPLTVTSAQKNPTAFYLCASRGQYSNQPQHFGDGTRLSIL.

The V and J genes are TRBV30 and TRBJ2-3; D is possibly TRBD1 (6 bases). CDR1 is GTSNPN, CDR2 SVGIG, per germline (reference sequence). V was shortened by 4 bases and J by 1 base, with 15 bases between the two germline ends. The CDR3 has 15 residues. DNA of the CDR3: TGTGCCTGGACGTCAGGGGCGTCGGGCACAGATACGCAGTATTTT. It yields the protein CAWTSGASGTDTQYF.

This chain uses TRBV7-8 with TRBJ2-7; D is undetermined. The CDR3 extends over 15 amino acids. V was shortened by 5 bases and J by 1 base, with 15 bases between the two germline ends. CDR1 SGHVS and CDR2 FQNEAQ come from the germline V gene. CDR3 nucleotide sequence: TGTGCCAGCAGCCGAACGAGACCGACATCCTACGAGCAGTACTTC. Amino acid sequence: CASSRTRPTSYEQYF.

The J gene is TRBJ1-1, the V gene TRBV7-2; possibly TRBD1 for D (5 bases). The germline V gene encodes CDR1 SGHTA and CDR2 FQGNSA. The V gene lost 2 bases and the J gene lost 3 bases, with 7 bases spanning the gap. The CDR3 runs to 13 residues. The chain's CDR3 is CASSLQGYTEAFF. CDR3 in DNA: TGTGCCAGCAGCTTACAGGGATACACTGAAGCTTTCTTT.

The chain recombines TRBV19 with TRBJ1-1; TRBD1 aligns across 8 bases. The germline V gene encodes CDR1 LNHDA and CDR2 SQIVND (reference sequence). The CDR3 has 14 amino acids. J was trimmed by 5 bases and V by 7 bases; bases with no gene match: 9. CDR3 in amino acids: CASNLGQGGTEAFF. CDR3 nucleotides: TGTGCCAGTAACCTTGGACAGGGTGGGACTGAAGCTTTCTTT.

The chain recombines TRBV6-2 or TRBV6-3 with TRBJ2-3; the match to TRBD2 covers 13 bases. This CDR3 contains 15 residues. After removal of 5 bases from V and 4 bases from J, the junction contained 3 bases not matched to a gene. Looked up from germline, CDR1 is MNHEY and CDR2 is SVGEGT. The CDR3 nucleotides read TGTGCCAGCAGTGATGGACTAGCGGGGGCAGATACGCAGTATTTT. It is translated as CASSDGLAGADTQYF.

The chain employs TRBV15 and TRBJ2-1; 11 nucleotides agree with TRBD2. Germline trimming cut 7 bases from V and 3 bases from J; bases unmatched to any gene: 11. Per germline, CDR1 LNHNV and CDR2 YYDKDF (reference sequence). The CDR3 is 17 residues long. In DNA, the CDR3 is TGTGCCACCAACCATGACCCCGGGACTAGCGGCTACAATGAGCAGTTCTTC. This gives the protein CATNHDPGTSGYNEQFF.

J is TRBJ2-5 and V is TRBV19, with 7 bases fitting TRBD1. Germline V lookup: CDR1 LNHDA, CDR2 SQIVND (reference sequence). J was trimmed by 7 bases and V by 10 bases; bases with no gene match: 12. The CDR3 extends over 13 amino acids. This CDR3 is CATTDRPQGTQYF. The CDR3, as DNA: TGTGCCACCACGGACAGGCCTCAGGGGACCCAGTACTTC.

This chain connects TRBV19 to TRBJ1-4, with 7 bases matching TRBD1. V lost 3 bases to trimming and J lost 7 bases; unmatched junction nucleotides: 5. Germline V gives CDR1 LNHDA, CDR2 SQIVND (reference sequence). The CDR3 covers 14 residues. CDR3 coding DNA: TGTGCCAGTAGTATTCGCAGGGGGGTTGAAAAACTGTTTTTT. This gives the protein CASSIRRGVEKLFF.

V and J are TRBV12-3 or TRBV12-4 and TRBJ2-7; D may be TRBD2 (5 bases). V gave up 3 bases and J gave up 3 bases, with 9 bases separating them. This CDR3 spans 13 amino acids. The CDR3 spells CASSFGGYYEQYF. The DNA for the CDR3 is TGTGCCAGCAGTTTTGGAGGTTACTACGAGCAGTACTTC.

The chain carries TRBV19 and TRBJ2-5; TRBD1 might be the D (5 bases). Deletions cut 4 bases from V and 3 bases from J, with 15 bases between. CDR3 length: 15 residues. CDR1 LNHDA and CDR2 SQIVND come from the germline V gene (reference sequence). The chain's CDR3 is CASSTRARAEETQYF. CDR3 nucleotide sequence: TGTGCCAGTAGTACCCGCGCCAGGGCGGAAGAGACCCAGTACTTC.